The rows below give T cell receptor beta chains drawn from one sample of a study of blood T cell repertoires in COVID-19. Assay: immunoSEQ multiplex PCR; the TCRdb copy retains only in-frame clones and omits some. This sample carries approximately 130,000 clones, roughly four fifths of them seen once, and the ten largest clones take roughly 7.3%. What was sequenced was peripheral blood. The receptors come from a human donor in a cohort sampled during active COVID-19. Each CDR3 is given with its conserved first and last residue. Each record gives: J gene, V gene, CDR3 length, CDR3 protein.

TRBJ2-7 TRBV3-1/TRBV3-2 17 CASSQPTGLAGLYEQYF
TRBJ2-7 TRBV13 15 CASSSAGTGVVEQYF
TRBJ2-7 TRBV6-1 15 CASSEAQALRYEQYF
TRBJ2-7 TRBV7-3 12 CASSWDSYEQYF
TRBJ2-7 TRBV5-4 14 CASSLNAAGGEQYF
TRBJ2-7 TRBV6-5 12 CASRGPAYEQYF
TRBJ1-3 TRBV27 15 CASSLSRQGANTIYF
TRBJ2-1 TRBV7-8 18 CASSWGGLAGGLVDEQFF
TRBJ1-1 TRBV10-3 13 CAITSFGAPEAFF
TRBJ1-4 TRBV28 13 CASGIAVHEKLFF
TRBJ1-2 TRBV28 14 CASSAAGVNYGYTF
TRBJ1-6 TRBV18 15 CASSPMGQDNSPLHF
TRBJ2-7 TRBV9 15 CASSLGHLGTYEQYF
TRBJ2-7 TRBV5-8 15 CASSLYLAAAYEQYF
TRBJ2-1 TRBV28 11 CASSLGGVAFF
TRBJ1-2 TRBV30 13 CAWSVSGNYGYTF
TRBJ2-7 TRBV14 14 CASSLSTGFYEQYF
TRBJ2-5 TRBV5-1 15 CASSPRWGVQETQYF
TRBJ2-1 TRBV27 15 CASSSLAGGSNEQFF
TRBJ2-7 TRBV27 15 CASSQRTFSSYEQYF
TRBJ2-6 TRBV21-1 18 CASSKLGAAFSGANVLTF
TRBJ2-7 TRBV6-2/TRBV6-3 14 CASSTSRAPYEQYF
TRBJ2-7 TRBV18 15 CASSPGTSGRNEQYF
TRBJ2-7 TRBV6-5 15 CASSYKAGGPYEQYF
TRBJ2-5 TRBV2 15 CASNRLAGGEETQYF
TRBJ2-7 TRBV3-1/TRBV3-2 16 CASSQVAGKAFYEQYF
TRBJ2-1 TRBV7-9 16 CASSPRAAGGYNEQFF
TRBJ1-1 TRBV9 14 CASSVDRMNTEAFF
TRBJ2-7 TRBV20-1 13 CSASSGGSHEQYF
TRBJ1-6 TRBV5-6 13 CASSLVRGSPLHF
TRBJ1-6 TRBV28 15 CASSSGQTYNSPLHF
TRBJ1-5 TRBV7-2 15 CASSFIRGVNQPQHF
TRBJ2-7 TRBV5-6 14 CASSSPDRGYEQYF
TRBJ1-4 TRBV5-6 15 CASSPDRATNEKLFF
TRBJ1-2 TRBV5-1 11 CASRQGFGYTF
TRBJ2-7 TRBV5-3 15 CARSPGLAGGCEQYF
TRBJ2-7 TRBV14 12 CASSQAGIEQYF
TRBJ2-7 TRBV4-2 17 CASSQDLGDYMTYEQYF
TRBJ2-7 TRBV3-1/TRBV3-2 14 CASSQRGGSYEQYF
TRBJ2-7 TRBV2 14 CASSLLAGEGEQYF
TRBJ2-3 TRBV24-1 20 CATSEGPRGTSGGATDTQYF
TRBJ2-7 TRBV4-1 14 CASSQERRDHEQYF
TRBJ2-7 TRBV6-1 15 CASSEAQGSSYEQYF
TRBJ2-1 TRBV11-3 13 CASSLTLYNEQFF
TRBJ1-1 TRBV27 14 CASSLRGLTTEAFF
TRBJ1-1 TRBV2 14 CASSVGQSNTEAFF
TRBJ1-6 TRBV4-2 15 CASSQGAPGNSPLHF
TRBJ2-7 TRBV7-9 15 CASSLDVAGGNEQYF
TRBJ2-7 TRBV27 15 CASSVRQGPSYEQYF